This T cell receptor (beta chain) was documented in a study of CD8+ T cells in alopecia areata. CDR3 length: 14 amino acids. V dropped 2 bases and J dropped 9 bases, with 15 bases sitting between them. CDR1 and CDR2 (germline): SGHDT, YYEEEE. This clone was detected only a few times. Sequencing templates came from extracted RNA that was reverse transcribed into cDNA. TCRdb keeps only in-frame clones here, not all; method: immunoSEQ multiplex PCR. The sample lists some 99,000 clones, under 45% occurring once. The J gene is TRBJ2-1, the V gene TRBV5-6; weak D call: TRBD2 (5 bases). The sequence derives from a human donor with alopecia areata. Input material: CD4+ T cells sorted from blood. The CDR3 nucleotides read TGTGCCAGCAGCTTTTCGGGAACTTTAGTTGAGCAGTTCTTC. Protein: CASSFSGTLVEQFF.